This entry lists 27 T cell receptor beta chains sequenced from one sample in a study of T-cell reconstitution after alpha-beta-depleted transplantation in children. It was with unique molecular identifiers that the TCRbeta library was prepared. TCRdb reprocessed the PCR reads via MiXCR and lists one record per CDR3 protein. The sample lists approximately 110,000 distinct CDR3 sequences, about 21% seen once, with roughly a tenth in the top ten. The input for sequencing was PBMCs, mostly from graft donor cells, taken 180 days after TCRalphabeta/CD19-depleted stem cell transplant. The receptors stem from a male patient between 2 and 9 years old who had a stem cell transplant for chronic granulomatous disease, so the T cells may come from the graft donor.

This CDR3 is CSARTSGRAFDEQFF. The CDR3 region has the DNA TGCAGTGCTAGAACTAGCGGGAGGGCCTTCGATGAGCAGTTCTTC. V and J are TRBV20-1 and TRBJ2-1; 13 positions match TRBD2. The J segment lost 8 bases and the V segment lost 2 bases, leaving 6 bases of the junction unmatched. The CDR3 is 15 amino acids. Germline V gene data show CDR1 as DFQATT and CDR2 as SNEGSKA (reference sequence).

Many counts were recorded for this clonotype. The rearrangement uses TRBV29-1 and TRBJ2-7; TRBD1 aligns across 8 bases. Unmatched junction bases numbered 2, after V lost 2 bases and J lost 5 bases. The CDR3 sequence is 12 residues long. Germline loops: CDR1 SQVTM, CDR2 ANQGSEA. CDR3 region: CSVETGGDEQYF. In nucleotides, the CDR3 is TGCAGCGTTGAAACAGGGGGAGACGAGCAGTACTTC.

This CDR3 reads CASSPGLVGYNEQFF. CDR3 nucleotide sequence: TGTGCCAGCAGTCCAGGACTAGTAGGGTACAATGAGCAGTTCTTC. The rearrangement links TRBV28 to TRBJ2-1; TRBD2 agrees at 7 bases. The V and J ends lost 5 bases and 4 bases, in that order; junction bases with no gene match: 8. Germline CDR1 and CDR2: MDHEN and SYDVKM. The CDR3 sequence is 15 residues long.

This rearrangement joins TRBV12-3 or TRBV12-4 to TRBJ2-5, with TRBD1 identical over 10 bases. The V and J ends lost 5 bases and 0 bases, in that order; junction bases with no gene match: 6. There are 16 residues in the CDR3. CDR3 DNA: TGTGCCAGCAGTCCCCGGACAGGGGGATACCAAGAGACCCAGTACTTC. Translation gives CASSPRTGGYQETQYF.

The sample holds many counts of this clonotype. The gene calls are TRBV20-1 and TRBJ2-1, with 8 bases aligning to TRBD2. From germline, CDR1 is DFQATT and CDR2 SNEGSKA (reference sequence). Trimming removed 1 base from V and 0 bases from J; junction bases left unmatched: 8. CDR3 length equals 17 residues. CDR3 amino acids: CSARGPGLGSSYNEQFF. CDR3 nucleotide sequence: TGCAGTGCTAGAGGCCCGGGACTAGGGAGCTCCTACAATGAGCAGTTCTTC.

This chain links TRBV20-1 with TRBJ1-2; D perhaps matches TRBD1 (5 bases). Germline V CDR1 and CDR2: DFQATT, SNEGSKA (reference sequence). This CDR3 has 12 residues. Trimming left V 1 base short and J 8 bases short, with 11 bases between. The CDR3 DNA reads as TGCAGTGCTAGAGCTCAGGGAGGGGGCTACACCTTC. Translating it yields CSARAQGGGYTF.

This clonotype was recorded at least ten times. The chain combines TRBV5-4 with TRBJ1-1; D ambiguous. V lost 6 bases and J lost 1, with 13 bases in between. Germline V gives CDR1 SGHNT, CDR2 YYREEE (reference sequence). The CDR3 length is 14 residues. The CDR3 DNA reads TGTGCCAGCATGGCCCCGGGTTGGAACACTGAAGCTTTCTTT. Translation gives CASMAPGWNTEAFF.

V gene TRBV5-1 combines with J gene TRBJ1-2; D remains unclear. Trimming left V 4 bases short and J 0 bases short, with 10 bases between. This CDR3 contains 14 residues. The germline V gene has CDR1 SGHRS and CDR2 YFSETQ. The CDR3 protein is CASSPDIPNYGYTF. The DNA for the CDR3 is TGCGCCAGCAGCCCCGACATCCCTAACTATGGCTACACCTTC.

The chain links TRBV7-8 to TRBJ2-5; the match to TRBD1 covers 7 bases. Per the germline V gene, CDR1 is SGHVS and CDR2 is FQNEAQ. The CDR3 totals 17 residues. Losses at the gene ends were 2 bases for V and 4 bases for J; bases not matched to a gene: 13. The chain's CDR3 is CASSLKERGRIGETQYF. DNA for the CDR3: TGTGCCAGCAGCTTAAAGGAAAGGGGGCGAATTGGAGAGACCCAGTACTTC.

The chain recombines TRBV19 with TRBJ2-7; D is tentatively TRBD1 or TRBD2 (5 bases each). Germline-derived CDR1 and CDR2 are LNHDA and SQIVND (reference sequence). Trimming stripped 3 bases from V and 2 bases from J, with 11 bases between. This CDR3 has 14 amino acids. In DNA, the CDR3 is TGTGCCAGTAGTATTGGCAGGGACGCCTACGAGCAGTACTTC. It yields the protein CASSIGRDAYEQYF.

This clonotype was counted a single time. V is TRBV27 and J is TRBJ2-3, with D possibly matching TRBD2 (6 bases). The CDR3 covers 15 residues. Between the trimmed V and J ends, which lost 5 bases and 4 bases, there was a span of 16 bases. Germline CDR1 and CDR2: MNHEY and SMNVEV (reference sequence). CDR3 in amino acids: CASSLGTLGSDTQYF. Written as DNA, the CDR3 is TGTGCCAGCAGTCTCGGGACTCTGGGGTCAGATACGCAGTATTTT.

This clonotype occurred a few times. J is TRBJ2-2 and V is TRBV12-3 or TRBV12-4, with 14 bases aligning to TRBD2. The V gene end was trimmed by 7 bases and the J gene end by 1 base; junction bases not matched to a gene: 5. The CDR3 runs 17 residues. The CDR3 DNA reads as TGTGCCAGCACCGGGACTAGCGGGAGCGTGAACACCGGGGAGCTGTTTTTT. Translation: CASTGTSGSVNTGELFF.

At least ten counts were recorded for this clonotype. The chain has TRBV20-1 and TRBJ2-1, with D possibly matching TRBD2 (5 bases). CDR1 DFQATT and CDR2 SNEGSKA come from the germline V gene (reference sequence). The CDR3 runs 13 residues. V was trimmed by 6 bases and J by 3 bases, leaving 12 bases between them. CDR3 amino acids: CSAKASNYNEQFF. CDR3 DNA sequence: TGCAGTGCCAAGGCTAGCAACTACAATGAGCAGTTCTTC.

This clonotype turned up a few times. The rearrangement joins TRBV11-2 to TRBJ2-7; 8 bases map to TRBD2. CDR1 SGHAT and CDR2 FQNNGV come from the germline V gene. With V trimmed by 4 bases and J by 2 bases, 4 bases remained unmatched. The CDR3 has 14 amino acids. CDR3 residues: CASSSREVTYEQYF. CDR3 coding DNA: TGTGCCAGCAGCTCGCGGGAGGTAACCTACGAGCAGTACTTC.

The count of this clonotype is one. The chain is built from TRBV18 and TRBJ2-3, with 11 bases that match TRBD2. Germline loops: CDR1 KGHSH, CDR2 LQKENI. This CDR3 region has 17 residues. V lost 4 bases to trimming and J lost 4 bases; unmatched junction nucleotides: 10. The CDR3 region has the DNA TGTGCCAGCTCACTGGCTCTAGCGGGGGGAGTCGCAGATACGCAGTATTTT. This gives the protein CASSLALAGGVADTQYF.

A word on this clonotype: The junction does not match germline at one end; this may be a read error. The chain combines TRBV5-6 with TRBJ2-1; D gene ambiguous. The CDR3 spans 14 residues. Germline CDR1 reads SGHDT; CDR2 reads YYEEEE. The CDR3 nucleotides are TGTGCCAGCGGCTTCGGCCTCCTCGTCAATGAGCAGTTCTTC. This encodes CASGFGLLVNEQFF. Using reference TRBV5-6 and TRBJ2-1 for the parts outside the CDR3, the full variable domain is DAGVTQSPTHLIKTRGQQVTLRCSPKSGHDTVSWYQQALGQGPQFIFQYYEEEERQRGNFPDRFSGHQFPNYSSELNVNALLLGDSALYLCASGFGLLVNEQFFGPGTRLTVL.

The table lists this clonotype with a few counts. The chain is built from TRBV15 and TRBJ2-5, with TRBD2 matching over 9 bases. The CDR3 sequence is 15 residues long. In germline, CDR1 is LNHNV, CDR2 YYDKDF (reference sequence). The V and J ends lost 4 bases and 5 bases, in that order; junction bases with no gene match: 8. The CDR3 region is CATSKGTSHSETQYF. For the CDR3, the DNA is TGTGCCACCAGCAAGGGGACTAGCCATTCGGAGACCCAGTACTTC.

The table lists this clonotype with a few counts. The DNA of the CDR3 is TGTGCCAGCAGTTGGGGGACTAGCGGATCCAATGAGCAGTTCTTC. It is translated as CASSWGTSGSNEQFF. The chain joins TRBV6-5 to TRBJ2-1; 11 bases are shared with TRBD2. The CDR3 has 15 residues. Trimming at V came to 4 bases and at J to 6 bases, leaving 5 bases not matched to a gene. The germline V gene encodes CDR1 MNHEY and CDR2 SVGAGI.

The genes are TRBV18 and TRBJ2-1, with D maybe TRBD2 (5 bases). The germline V and J ends were trimmed by 4 bases and 0 bases, with 10 bases remaining between them. Germline CDR1 KGHSH, CDR2 LQKENI. The CDR3 consists of 15 residues. This CDR3 is CASSRTAVSYNEQFF. CDR3 DNA: TGTGCCAGCTCACGCACAGCGGTCTCCTACAATGAGCAGTTCTTC.

Regarding this clonotype: Given the absence of the conserved phenylalanine or tryptophan at the CDR3 end, a read error is likely. This chain links TRBV7-6 with TRBJ2-7; TRBD1 matches at 9 bases. V lost 4 bases to trimming and J lost 2 bases; unmatched junction nucleotides: 6. CDR3 size: 15 residues. The germline gives CDR1 SGHVS, CDR2 FNYEAQ. In DNA, the CDR3 is TGTGCCAGCAGCTCTCCCGGGACAGGGCCCTACGAGCAGTACTCC. It encodes CASSSPGTGPYEQYS.

The chain joins TRBV3-1 to TRBJ2-5, with 11 bases that match TRBD2. The CDR3 is 16 residues long. CDR1 and CDR2 (germline): LGHDT, YNNKEL (reference sequence). The V gene end was trimmed by 5 bases and the J gene end by 0 bases; junction bases not matched to a gene: 5. For the CDR3, the DNA is TGTGCCAGCAGCAAGAGGGGACTAGCGGACCAAGAGACCCAGTACTTC. Translating gives CASSKRGLADQETQYF.

V gene TRBV5-5 combines with J gene TRBJ2-1; D gene ambiguous. The V end lost 0 bases, the J end lost 3 bases, and 7 bases lay between the germline ends. The germline gives CDR1 SGHKS, CDR2 YYEKEE (reference sequence). The CDR3 has 14 amino acids. In DNA, the CDR3 is TGTGCCAGCAGCTTGGGGGTTGTCTACAATGAGCAGTTCTTC. This translates into CASSLGVVYNEQFF.

This clonotype has a count of ten or more. V and J are TRBV12-3 or TRBV12-4 and TRBJ2-2, with 7 bases identical to TRBD1. The CDR3 runs to 16 residues. V dropped 3 bases and J dropped 0; count of bases not matched to a gene: 4. CDR3 in DNA: TGTGCCAGCAGTTTTCCGGGACAGTCGAACACCGGGGAGCTGTTTTTT. This sequence encodes CASSFPGQSNTGELFF.

The V gene is TRBV12-3 or TRBV12-4, the J gene TRBJ2-7, with D possibly being TRBD2 (5 bases). The CDR3 contains 14 residues. The V end lost 6 bases, the J end lost 3 bases, and 15 bases lay between the germline ends. The CDR3 reads CASRGEGNNYEQYF. DNA for the CDR3: TGTGCCAGCAGGGGTGAGGGTAATAACTACGAGCAGTACTTC.

V and J are TRBV12-3 or TRBV12-4 and TRBJ2-2; unclear D gene. V lost 4 bases and J lost 4, with 13 bases in between. The CDR3 totals 15 residues. The CDR3 sequence: CASSSPLRFTGELFF. CDR3 nucleotides: TGTGCCAGCAGTTCACCTTTACGGTTCACCGGGGAGCTGTTTTTT.

This clonotype was seen repeatedly, ten times or more. The gene calls are TRBV5-1 and TRBJ2-2, with D possibly TRBD2 on 7 matching bases. Germline V gene sequence: CDR1 SGHRS, CDR2 YFSETQ. This CDR3 comprises 16 residues. V lost 4 bases and J lost 4, with 17 bases in between. The CDR3 DNA reads TGCGCCAGCAGCCCGTTCGGGGGGCCGGTCACCGGGGAGCTGTTTTTT. Protein sequence: CASSPFGGPVTGELFF.

The chain employs TRBV10-3 and TRBJ2-7; the D is unclear. Germline CDR1 reads ENHRY; CDR2 reads SYGVKD. The CDR3 runs to 11 residues. With 0 bases removed from V and 7 bases from J, the gap between germline ends came to 4 bases. The CDR3 region has the DNA TGTGCCATCAGTGAGTCCAGGGAGCAGTACTTC. This codes for CAISESREQYF.